These 25 T cell receptor beta chains came from one sample sequenced in a study of T cell responses to AZD1222 COVID-19 vaccine. Sequencing was performed with immunoSEQ multiplex PCR; in TCRdb, only in-frame clones are kept and a portion is missing. Here the sample spans under 150,000 clones, 85% to 95% being singletons. The sequencing here drew on peripheral blood, taken 28 days after the second AZD1222 dose. Receptors originate from an adult who received the AZD1222 COVID-19 vaccine.

This clone occurred once. This rearrangement joins TRBV4-1 to TRBJ1-1; no firm D call. The CDR3 covers 16 residues. V was clipped by 0 bases and J by 0 bases, with 11 bases between them. CDR1 is MGHRA and CDR2 is YSYEKL in the germline V gene. In nucleotides, the CDR3 is TGCGCCAGCAGCCAAGATTGGCCGGTCATGAACACTGAAGCTTTCTTT. The encoded protein is CASSQDWPVMNTEAFF.

This chain uses TRBV10-3 with TRBJ1-4, with 7 positions matching TRBD1. The junction had 9 bases not matched to a gene; V was cut back by 10 bases and J by 4 bases. There are 14 residues in the CDR3. Germline V gives CDR1 ENHRY, CDR2 SYGVKD. CDR3 nucleotides: TGTGCCACCAGACGGGACAGTCATAATGAAAAACTGTTTTTT. This codes for CATRRDSHNEKLFF.

V gene TRBV5-1 combines with J gene TRBJ1-1; D call uncertain. CDR1 is SGHRS, CDR2 YFSETQ, per germline. The ends were cut back, 0 bases at V and 4 bases at J, with 7 bases in the middle. The CDR3 contains 13 residues. CDR3 region: CASSLDGSTEAFF. CDR3 sequence (DNA): TGCGCCAGCAGCTTGGACGGCAGCACTGAAGCTTTCTTT.

The chain couples TRBV20-1 to TRBJ2-1; the D gene is possibly TRBD2 (5 bases). CDR1 DFQATT and CDR2 SNEGSKA come from the germline V gene (reference sequence). The V end lost 3 bases, the J end lost 0 bases, and 18 bases lay between the germline ends. This CDR3 is 17 amino acids long. The CDR3 sequence is CSASAIGGSSSYNEQFF. Written as DNA, the CDR3 is TGCAGTGCTAGTGCTATTGGCGGGTCGAGCTCCTACAATGAGCAGTTCTTC.

V and J are TRBV9 and TRBJ2-3, with 10 bases identical to TRBD2. The junction had 0 bases not matched to a gene; V was cut back by 1 base and J by 1 base. The CDR3 runs to 15 residues. CDR1 SGDLS and CDR2 YYNGEE come from the germline V gene. The CDR3 DNA is TGTGCCAGCAGCGTACTAGCGGGGGGCACAGATACGCAGTATTTT. Amino acids: CASSVLAGGTDTQYF.

This clone has just one count. The V call is TRBV11-3, the J call TRBJ2-1; no firm D call. The CDR3 loop spans 13 amino acids. V lost 2 bases, J lost 11 bases, and 13 bases lay in between. Germline V gene data show CDR1 as SGHNT and CDR2 as YENEEA. CDR3 region: CASSLSPETKQFF. CDR3 DNA sequence: TGTGCCAGCAGCTTATCCCCCGAGACCAAGCAGTTCTTC.

J is TRBJ1-3 and V is TRBV6-6; possible D gene TRBD1, 6 bases. The CDR3 loop spans 16 amino acids. V lost 0 bases, J lost 4 bases, and 13 bases lay in between. From germline, CDR1 is MNHNY and CDR2 SVGAGI (reference sequence). The DNA for the CDR3 is TGTGCCAGCAGTTACTCGAGTGGGGGGCCAGGAAACACCATATATTTT. This encodes CASSYSSGGPGNTIYF.

This chain links TRBV2 with TRBJ1-5; 7 positions agree with TRBD1. Germline V gives CDR1 SNHLY, CDR2 FYNNEI. There are 13 residues in the CDR3. V lost 8 bases and J lost 4; bases outside the gene matches: 5. Written as DNA, the CDR3 is TGTGCCAGCGTGGGGACAGAGAATCAGCCCCAGCATTTT. Amino acid sequence: CASVGTENQPQHF.

The chain has TRBV2 and TRBJ2-2; 7 nucleotides match TRBD1. Germline CDR1 is SNHLY and CDR2 is FYNNEI. The J segment lost 5 bases and the V segment lost 8 bases, leaving 5 bases of the junction unmatched. CDR3 length: 13 amino acids. CDR3: CASRDSLTGELFF. Written as DNA, the CDR3 is TGTGCCAGCCGGGACAGCCTTACCGGGGAGCTGTTTTTT.

The chain is built from TRBV7-2 and TRBJ2-3; 7 bases map to TRBD2. The CDR3 length is 16 residues. The germline CDR1 and CDR2 sequences are SGHTA and FQGNSA. The J segment lost 5 bases and the V segment lost 2 bases, leaving 10 bases of the junction unmatched. The CDR3 bases are TGTGCCAGCAGCTTACTAGGCGGGAGTTCAATAGATACGCAGTATTTT. It is translated as CASSLLGGSSIDTQYF.

The rearrangement links TRBV7-2 to TRBJ2-2; a weak D match, TRBD2 (6 bases). This CDR3 is 16 amino acids long. V shed 0 bases and J shed 2 bases, with 10 bases lying between them. Per the germline V gene, CDR1 is SGHTA and CDR2 is FQGNSA. CDR3 protein: CASSLAGGLNTGELFF. Here the CDR3 DNA reads TGTGCCAGCAGCTTAGCGGGAGGACTAAACACCGGGGAGCTGTTTTTT.

This clone was seen just once. The J gene is TRBJ2-3, the V gene TRBV4-1, with D possibly being TRBD1 (5 bases). Germline V CDR1 and CDR2: MGHRA, YSYEKL. V lost 1 base to trimming and J lost 14 bases, with 22 bases between them. The CDR3 is 15 residues long. The CDR3 DNA is TGCGCCAGCAGCCAAGCCACCCCTGACAGTCCTCTGCGGTATTTT. This translates into CASSQATPDSPLRYF.

The chain carries TRBV7-6 and TRBJ1-1, with D unresolved. The V end was cut by 5 bases, the J end by 0 bases, with 16 bases between. CDR1 and CDR2 (germline): SGHVS, FNYEAQ. The CDR3 has 16 amino acids. The CDR3 nucleotides read TGTGCCAGCAGCCCCGAGGGTCGACACATGAACACTGAAGCTTTCTTT. Protein product: CASSPEGRHMNTEAFF.

This chain connects TRBV3-1 (or the pseudogene TRBV3-2) to TRBJ1-5; D gene unclear. Germline loops: CDR1 LGHDT, CDR2 YNNKEL (reference sequence). The V end lost 2 bases, the J end lost 3 bases, and 14 bases lay between the germline ends. This CDR3 comprises 16 residues. The CDR3 DNA reads TGTGCCAGCAGCCAAAACTGGGATCAGGACAATCAGCCCCAGCATTTT. The encoded protein is CASSQNWDQDNQPQHF.

Here the CDR3 reads CASSQGLGLGWNTGELFF. The CDR3, as DNA: TGCGCCAGCAGCCAAGGGCTCGGACTAGGCTGGAACACCGGGGAGCTGTTTTTT. The rearrangement links TRBV4-1 to TRBJ2-2; 7 nucleotides agree with TRBD2. With V trimmed by 1 base and J by 1 base, 9 bases remained unmatched. The V gene's germline CDR1 is MGHRA and CDR2 YSYEKL. The CDR3 spans 18 residues.

The chain links TRBV27 to TRBJ1-1; tentative D call: TRBD1 (5 bases). V lost 4 bases and J lost 3, with 15 bases in between. The CDR3 runs 15 residues. In germline, CDR1 is MNHEY, CDR2 SMNVEV (reference sequence). CDR3: CASSSGLRGDTEAFF. CDR3 in DNA: TGTGCCAGCAGTTCGGGGCTTCGGGGGGACACTGAAGCTTTCTTT.

The chain employs TRBV3-1 (or the pseudogene TRBV3-2) and TRBJ2-1; 10 bases line up with TRBD2. The V segment lost 0 bases and the J segment 9 bases; nucleotides outside the gene matches: 5. Germline V gives CDR1 LGHDT, CDR2 YNNKEL (reference sequence). This CDR3 has 15 residues. CDR3 nucleotide sequence: TGTGCCAGCAGCCAAGACCTAGCGGGAGTTGGTGAGCAGTTCTTC. Protein product: CASSQDLAGVGEQFF.

The chain recombines TRBV3-1 (or the pseudogene TRBV3-2) with TRBJ1-2, with D possibly being TRBD1 (6 bases). Per the germline V gene, CDR1 is LGHDT and CDR2 is YNNKEL (reference sequence). V was trimmed by 4 bases and J by 8 bases, leaving 17 bases between them. The CDR3 has 14 residues. The CDR3 spells CASSPRGGAWGYTF. The CDR3 region has the DNA TGTGCCAGCAGCCCCCGGGGGGGGGCTTGGGGCTACACCTTC.

The genes are TRBV28 and TRBJ1-6, with TRBD1 identical over 7 bases. Trimming at V came to 3 bases and at J to 13 bases, leaving 6 bases not matched to a gene. The CDR3 has 13 amino acids. CDR1 is MDHEN and CDR2 is SYDVKM in the germline V gene. The CDR3 region has the DNA TGTGCCAGCAGTTTCTCCCGACAGGGTCCCCTCCACTTT. Translated, it gives CASSFSRQGPLHF.

V and J are TRBV24-1 and TRBJ2-2; TRBD1 aligns across 8 bases. The length of the CDR3 is 16 residues. Trimming cost V 6 bases and J 5 bases; bases outside gene matches: 10. Germline V CDR1 and CDR2: KGHDR, SFDVKD. CDR3 DNA sequence: TGTGCCACCAGTAACGGGAAACAGGGGGTAACCGGGGAGCTGTTTTTT. Protein product: CATSNGKQGVTGELFF.

This sequence joins TRBV10-1 and TRBJ1-3; possible D gene TRBD1, 5 bases. Germline V gene data show CDR1 as WNHNN and CDR2 as SYGVQD (reference sequence). The V and J ends lost 0 bases and 2 bases respectively, with 8 bases between them. The CDR3 is made up of 15 amino acids. The CDR3 sequence: CASSESWGTGNTIYF. For the CDR3, the DNA is TGCGCCAGCAGTGAGTCGTGGGGGACTGGAAACACCATATATTTT.

The CDR3: CATSRDYGYQETQYF. In DNA form, the CDR3 reads TGTGCCACCAGCAGAGATTACGGGTACCAAGAGACCCAGTACTTC. The rearrangement uses TRBV15 and TRBJ2-5; no reliable D call. Germline loops: CDR1 LNHNV, CDR2 YYDKDF (reference sequence). The CDR3 has 15 residues. V lost 0 bases, J lost 0 bases, and 8 bases lay in between.

V gene TRBV27 combines with J gene TRBJ1-2; TRBD1 agrees at 8 bases. The CDR3 sequence is 15 residues long. The trim removed 5 bases at V and 8 bases at J, leaving 13 bases unmatched. The germline V gene encodes CDR1 MNHEY and CDR2 SMNVEV (reference sequence). The CDR3 spells CASSPYRLDRAGYTF. The CDR3 nucleotides are TGTGCCAGCAGTCCATATCGGTTGGACAGGGCGGGCTACACCTTC.

This chain links TRBV9 with TRBJ1-1; a possible D gene is TRBD1 (6 bases). Per germline, CDR1 SGDLS and CDR2 YYNGEE. This CDR3 contains 14 residues. The germline V and J ends were trimmed by 6 bases and 1 base, with 13 bases remaining between them. The CDR3 bases are TGTGCCAGCAAGGCAGGGGACGGGAACACTGAAGCTTTCTTT. This codes for CASKAGDGNTEAFF.

The chain's CDR3 is CASSQDRNEQYF. The CDR3 coding sequence is TGTGCCAGCAGCCAAGATCGCAACGAGCAGTACTTC. V gene TRBV4-2 combines with J gene TRBJ2-7; D is unresolved. There are 12 residues in the CDR3. V lost 0 bases and J lost 5, with 5 bases in between. Germline V gives CDR1 LGHNA, CDR2 YNFKEQ.